The 13 T cell receptor beta chains below all came from one sample that was sequenced in a study of spatial heterogeneity in lung cancer. Time point reported: blood at routine non-recurrence follow-up after resection. From the 5' RACE reads, TCRdb called clonotypes with MiXCR, one entry per CDR3 protein. The sample has 27,000 or so distinct CDR3 sequences, roughly 5% seen once. Source: PBMCs, taken at follow-up. The receptors here all came from a female donor with early-stage non-small cell lung cancer.

This clonotype was counted ten times or more. The chain links TRBV7-3 to TRBJ2-5; 7 bases line up with TRBD2. The CDR3 totals 15 residues. After removal of 2 bases from V and 1 base from J, the junction contained 4 bases not matched to a gene. Germline V gene lookup returns CDR1 SGHTA and CDR2 FQGTGA. CDR3 DNA sequence: TGTGCCAGCAGCTTACAGGGACTACCCCAAGAGACCCAGTACTTC. Protein product: CASSLQGLPQETQYF.

The sample holds one count of this clonotype. This chain links TRBV7-3 with TRBJ1-5, with TRBD1 identical over 8 bases. V was clipped by 0 bases and J by 6 bases; unmatched bases: 4. The CDR3 is made up of 15 amino acids. Germline CDR1 reads SGHTA; CDR2 reads FQGTGA. CDR3 sequence: CASSLTRTGSQPQHF. Here the CDR3 DNA reads TGTGCCAGCAGCTTAACCCGGACAGGGAGTCAGCCCCAGCATTTT.

The gene calls are TRBV5-1 and TRBJ2-1; D might be TRBD1 (6 bases). Germline lookup yields CDR1 SGHRS and CDR2 YFSETQ. The CDR3 has 11 residues. Trimming left V 4 bases short and J 12 bases short, with 11 bases between. The CDR3 region is CASSLRGGQFF. The CDR3 DNA is TGCGCCAGCAGCCTTAGAGGGGGGCAGTTCTTC.

Many counts were recorded for this clonotype. The genes are TRBV7-9 and TRBJ2-2; no firm D call. The CDR3 loop spans 12 amino acids. Germline V gene lookup returns CDR1 SEHNR and CDR2 FQNEAQ (reference sequence). Trimming stripped 0 bases from V and 8 bases from J, with 4 bases between. The CDR3 loop reads CASSLAKGELFF. DNA of the CDR3: TGTGCCAGCAGCTTAGCGAAGGGGGAGCTGTTTTTT.

This clonotype was found many times. V and J are TRBV5-1 and TRBJ2-3, with no clear D. Germline V gives CDR1 SGHRS, CDR2 YFSETQ. V lost 0 bases and J 0 bases, leaving 5 bases between the germline ends. The CDR3 sequence is 14 residues long. The CDR3 DNA reads TGCGCCAGCAGCTTGGTGACTAGCACAGATACGCAGTATTTT. It specifies CASSLVTSTDTQYF.

In its sample, this clonotype was seen a few times. V and J are TRBV7-9 and TRBJ1-1, with 8 positions matching TRBD1. The CDR3 spans 14 residues. V trimming: 1 base; J trimming: 4 bases; junction bases outside the gene matches: 2. Germline CDR1 SEHNR, CDR2 FQNEAQ (reference sequence). The CDR3 protein is CASSLDTGGTEAFF. The CDR3, as DNA: TGTGCCAGCAGCTTAGACACAGGGGGCACTGAAGCTTTCTTT.

The sample holds many counts of this clonotype. V is TRBV7-6 and J is TRBJ2-7; TRBD2 agrees at 9 bases. V was pared by 5 bases and J by 6 bases, with 8 bases of the junction left unmatched. The CDR3 loop spans 14 amino acids. Germline CDR1 reads SGHVS; CDR2 reads FNYEAQ. For the CDR3, the DNA is TGTGCCAGCAGCCTTAGCGGGAGCACCCCCGAGCAGTACTTC. Its protein product is CASSLSGSTPEQYF.

This clonotype was observed many times. This rearrangement joins TRBV6-5 to TRBJ2-7; D possibly matches TRBD1 or TRBD2 (5 bases each). This CDR3 comprises 13 residues. Trimming took 4 bases from V and 6 from J, leaving 13 bases between them. The germline CDR1 and CDR2 sequences are MNHEY and SVGAGI. CDR3 sequence (DNA): TGTGCCAGCAGTTTGGATCCTGGGGGCGAGCAGTACTTC. Its protein is CASSLDPGGEQYF.

By frequency in the sample, this clonotype is medium-sized (0.01 to 0.1%). The CDR3 DNA reads TGTGCCAGCAGCTTAGTTGACTCTGGAAACACCATATATTTT. It translates to CASSLVDSGNTIYF. This rearrangement joins TRBV7-9 to TRBJ1-3, with D uncertain. This CDR3 is 14 amino acids long. Trimming removed 1 base at V and 0 bases at J, with 4 bases between. Germline-derived CDR1 and CDR2 are SEHNR and FQNEAQ (reference sequence).

This clonotype was seen at least ten times. The V and J genes are TRBV5-8 and TRBJ2-5, with D tentatively TRBD1 (6 bases). The CDR3 is made up of 14 amino acids. Germline CDR1 and CDR2: SGHTS and YDEGEE. V dropped 4 bases and J dropped 4 bases, with 14 bases sitting between them. The CDR3 nucleotides read TGTGCCAGCAGCATTTTTCTACAGGGAGAGACCCAGTACTTC. Its protein is CASSIFLQGETQYF.

This clonotype was picked up many times. The chain uses TRBV6-2 or TRBV6-3 and TRBJ1-1; a weak D match, TRBD1 (6 bases). The CDR3 spans 15 residues. V gave up 0 bases and J gave up 4 bases, with 12 bases separating them. Germline V lookup: CDR1 MNHEY, CDR2 SVGEGT. As DNA, the CDR3 is TGTGCCAGCAGTTACTCTTTAGGGGGAAGCACTGAAGCTTTCTTT. Translating it yields CASSYSLGGSTEAFF.

At least ten counts were recorded for this clonotype. V gene TRBV28 combines with J gene TRBJ2-7; TRBD2 matches at 11 bases. Looked up from germline, CDR1 is MDHEN and CDR2 is SYDVKM. The length of the CDR3 is 16 residues. The V segment lost 5 bases and the J segment 1 base; nucleotides outside the gene matches: 7. This CDR3 is CASSEAGTSGSYEQYF. The DNA for the CDR3 is TGTGCCAGCAGTGAGGCCGGGACTAGCGGATCCTACGAGCAGTACTTC.

Of note for this clonotype: A much larger clone is a single base away; this may be a read error. This chain's CDR3 is CAGSPGQNYGYTF. CDR3 in DNA: TGTGCCGGCAGTCCGGGACAGAACTATGGCTACACCTTC. The chain is built from TRBV6-2 or TRBV6-3 and TRBJ1-2, with TRBD1 matching over 7 bases. Looked up from germline, CDR1 is MNHEY and CDR2 is SVGEGT. The CDR3 extends over 13 amino acids.